The 12 T cell receptor beta chains below come from one sample, sequenced in a study of T cells after posttransplantation cyclophosphamide. Cyclophosphamide on days +3 and +4 followed busulfan-fludarabine conditioning and a marrow graft. TCRdb's copy holds only in-frame clones and misses some; the assay was immunoSEQ multiplex PCR. The sample carries roughly 9,800 clones, about four fifths recorded once. The sample consisted of PBMCs, taken roughly 250 weeks after a stem cell transplant with posttransplant cyclophosphamide. Receptor source: a female patient in her forties who received an allogeneic stem cell transplant from a related donor, was CMV-positive, and had no GVHD. The T cells may partly be graft donor cells.

The chain recombines TRBV7-8 with TRBJ2-7; weak D call: TRBD2 (7 bases). This CDR3 comprises 14 residues. The V gene's germline CDR1 is SGHVS and CDR2 FQNEAQ. V dropped 1 base and J dropped 7 bases, with 14 bases sitting between them. The DNA of the CDR3 is TGTGCCAGCAGCTTAGGGGGGGGCCTATATGAGCAGTACTTC. It is translated as CASSLGGGLYEQYF. The full variable domain, completed using reference TRBV7-8 and TRBJ2-7, is GAGVSQSPRYKVAKRGQDVALRCDPISGHVSLFWYQQALGQGPEFLTYFQNEAQLDKSGLPSDRFFAERPEGSVSTLKIQRTQQEDSAVYLCASSLGGGLYEQYFGPGTRLTVT.

The J gene is TRBJ1-3, the V gene TRBV28, with 9 nucleotides matching TRBD1. J gave up 4 bases and V 6 bases, and 7 bases lay outside the gene matches. CDR3 size: 15 residues. In germline, CDR1 is MDHEN, CDR2 SYDVKM. The CDR3 region is CASSSQGAQGNTIYF. CDR3 DNA sequence: TGTGCCAGCAGCTCACAGGGGGCGCAGGGAAACACCATATATTTT.

This chain links TRBV9 with TRBJ2-3; 10 bases are shared with TRBD2. The J segment lost 0 bases and the V segment lost 0 bases, leaving 4 bases of the junction unmatched. The CDR3 has 17 residues. From germline, CDR1 is SGDLS and CDR2 YYNGEE. The CDR3, as DNA: TGTGCCAGCAGCGTAGCAGCGGGGGGGCCGAGCACAGATACGCAGTATTTT. Its translation is CASSVAAGGPSTDTQYF.

This chain links TRBV9 with TRBJ1-4; TRBD1 might be the D (6 bases). CDR3 length: 15 residues. V was shortened by 1 base and J by 4 bases, with 11 bases between the two germline ends. Germline values: CDR1 SGDLS, CDR2 YYNGEE. CDR3 coding DNA: TGTGCCAGCAGCGTATGGGGGCAGGGTAATGAAAAACTGTTTTTT. This translates into CASSVWGQGNEKLFF.

The chain joins TRBV6-6 to TRBJ1-6; TRBD1 aligns across 11 bases. This CDR3 has 16 amino acids. Germline values: CDR1 MNHNY, CDR2 SVGAGI (reference sequence). Trimming took 7 bases from V and 8 from J; bases not matched to a gene: 10. CDR3 amino acids: CASTVGQGAADSPLHF. The CDR3 DNA is TGTGCCAGCACGGTAGGACAGGGGGCGGCAGATTCACCCCTCCACTTT.

The rearrangement joins TRBV5-1 to TRBJ2-7, with no clear D. CDR3 length: 13 amino acids. Germline-derived CDR1 and CDR2 are SGHRS and YFSETQ. V lost 0 bases and J lost 0, with 4 bases in between. The CDR3, as DNA: TGCGCCAGCAGCTTGGACAACTCCTACGAGCAGTACTTC. Its translation is CASSLDNSYEQYF.

This clone was recorded only once. The chain recombines TRBV7-2 with TRBJ1-6; D call uncertain. Germline V gene lookup returns CDR1 SGHTA and CDR2 FQGNSA. The CDR3 loop spans 16 amino acids. The V end was cut by 5 bases, the J end by 5 bases, with 16 bases between. The CDR3 nucleotides are TGTGCCAGCAGCCGGATCCGGGTCTCTAATAATTCACCCCTCCACTTT. It specifies CASSRIRVSNNSPLHF.

The J gene is TRBJ1-3, the V gene TRBV5-8; D remains ambiguous. Trimming shortened V by 1 base and J by 2 bases, and 10 bases separated the two germline ends. This CDR3 is built from 15 residues. Germline V gives CDR1 SGHTS, CDR2 YDEGEE. The chain's CDR3 is CASSLRGYAGNTIYF. DNA for the CDR3: TGTGCCAGCAGCTTGAGAGGGTACGCTGGAAACACCATATATTTT.

This chain joins TRBV14 and TRBJ1-3; D gene ambiguous. CDR3 length equals 13 residues. Trimming removed 6 bases from V and 0 bases from J, with 6 bases in between. The germline CDR1 and CDR2 sequences are SGHDN and FVKESK. This chain's CDR3 is CASRLSSGNTIYF. CDR3 in DNA: TGTGCCAGCAGGCTCAGCTCTGGAAACACCATATATTTT.

This sequence joins TRBV27 and TRBJ2-3; 13 nucleotides match TRBD2. V lost 3 bases and J lost 2; bases outside the gene matches: 5. The germline V gene encodes CDR1 MNHEY and CDR2 SMNVEV (reference sequence). The CDR3 has 17 residues. The CDR3 is CASSFAGLAGDTDTQYF. In DNA form, the CDR3 reads TGTGCCAGCAGTTTTGCCGGACTAGCGGGGGACACAGATACGCAGTATTTT.

The rearrangement links TRBV11-2 to TRBJ2-1; 7 bases map to TRBD1. With 5 bases clipped from V and 6 bases from J, the junction kept 10 bases outside the gene matches. This CDR3 spans 15 amino acids. Germline assignment: CDR1 SGHAT and CDR2 FQNNGV. The CDR3 sequence: CASSTLPGQLNEQFF. CDR3 coding DNA: TGTGCCAGCAGCACACTTCCGGGACAGCTCAATGAGCAGTTCTTC.

The chain carries TRBV5-1 and TRBJ2-1, with unresolved D. Trimming took 1 base from V and 7 from J, leaving 6 bases between them. Germline CDR1 is SGHRS and CDR2 is YFSETQ. This CDR3 comprises 12 residues. CDR3 sequence reads: CASSLIRNEQFF. CDR3 nucleotide sequence: TGCGCCAGCAGCTTGATTCGGAATGAGCAGTTCTTC.